This T cell receptor (beta chain) was retrieved from a study of T cell changes during pregnancy in multiple sclerosis. V lost 3 bases and J 5 bases, leaving 21 bases between the germline ends. The CDR3 has 16 amino acids. Germline V CDR1 and CDR2: SGDLS, YYNGEE. Only in-frame clones appear in the TCRdb table, and some are missing; sequencing was by immunoSEQ multiplex PCR. This sample yields fewer than 45,000 clones, of which about 88% are seen a single time; roughly 5.5% belongs to the top ten. V and J are TRBV9 and TRBJ2-7, with D possibly being TRBD2 (7 bases). Sequenced material: CD8+ T cells from peripheral blood mononuclear cells, taken after pregnancy. The receptor was isolated from a female donor in good health, enrolled as a control in a pregnancy study. The DNA for the CDR3 is TGTGCCAGCAGCGCCACGACTGGGGGGGCGATCCACGAGCAGTACTTC. It is translated as CASSATTGGAIHEQYF.